These 30 T cell receptor beta chains originate from one sample sequenced in a study of T cell clonality in common variable immunodeficiency. The repertoire was sequenced with immunoSEQ multiplex PCR; TCRdb's copy has only in-frame clones and lacks some. Found here are about 81,000 clones, no singletons; the ten largest cover 0.65% to 0.8%. Sequencing was done on a sample of peripheral blood mononuclear cells. The receptors derive from a person aged 18 to 75 in good health.

This clone was picked up many times. Read sequence stops 3 residues before the CDR3 end, and the germline J gene provides the missing end. This chain joins TRBV19 and TRBJ2-6, with a tentative D call TRBD2 (5 bases). Trimming left V 7 bases short and J 0 bases short, with 10 bases between. This CDR3 has 15 amino acids. The germline gives CDR1 LNHDA, CDR2 SQIVND (reference sequence). The covered CDR3 bases are TGTGCCAGTAATAGTGCGGGCTCTGGGGCCAACGTC. Its protein product is CASNSAGSGANV. From start to end, the CDR3 is CASNSAGSGANVLTF.

This clone was detected many times. The read ends 3 residues shy of where the CDR3 ends; the end is completed using the germline J gene. The rearrangement links TRBV2 to TRBJ1-5; tentatively, D is TRBD1 (5 bases). The CDR3 loop spans 18 amino acids. Trimming left V 6 bases short and J 3 bases short, with 24 bases between. Germline V lookup: CDR1 SNHLY, CDR2 FYNNEI. CDR3: CASRIPRGEGFINQPQHF. The sequenced part of the CDR3 DNA is TGTGCCAGCAGAATACCTAGGGGAGAGGGCTTTATCAATCAGCCC.

This clone was seen ten or more times. The observed sequence ends 3 residues before the CDR3 terminus, with the missing tail filled in from the germline J gene. The chain joins TRBV5-1 to TRBJ2-1, with D possibly being TRBD2 (5 bases). V dropped 5 bases and J dropped 8 bases, with 20 bases sitting between them. This CDR3 has 15 amino acids. CDR1 SGHRS and CDR2 YFSETQ come from the germline V gene. The CDR3 reads CASSFLSGLGDEQFF. The sequenced part of the CDR3 DNA is TGCGCCAGCAGTTTCCTATCCGGACTTGGAGATGAG.

This clone was counted at least ten times. The CDR3 is cut off 3 residues early in the read; its end comes from the germline J gene. The J gene is TRBJ1-1, the V gene TRBV11-2; 7 nucleotides line up with TRBD1. CDR1 SGHAT and CDR2 FQNNGV come from the germline V gene. The CDR3 sequence is 14 residues long. With 6 bases clipped from V and 6 bases from J, the junction kept 10 bases outside the gene matches. CDR3 bases read: TGTGCCAGCAGGTTGACAGGGTTAGTTGCTGAA. Amino acid sequence: CASRLTGLVAE. The full CDR3 reads CASRLTGLVAEAFF.

This clone was recorded at least ten times. The observed sequence ends 3 residues before the CDR3 terminus, with the missing tail filled in from the germline J gene. This chain connects TRBV19 to TRBJ2-7, with 7 bases aligning to TRBD2. J was trimmed by 5 bases and V by 2 bases; bases with no gene match: 15. CDR3 size: 17 residues. Germline V lookup: CDR1 LNHDA, CDR2 SQIVND (reference sequence). The CDR3 spells CASSILLPSGISDEQYF. The CDR3 DNA, read in part, is TGTGCCAGTAGTATACTTCTCCCCAGCGGGATATCGGACGAG.

At least ten counts were recorded for this clone. Read data end 3 residues before the CDR3 end; the end is taken from the germline J gene. J is TRBJ2-1 and V is TRBV6-2 or TRBV6-3; TRBD2 matches 10 bases. CDR1 MNHEY and CDR2 SVGEGT come from the germline V gene. V was clipped by 6 bases and J by 8 bases; unmatched bases: 10. This CDR3 comprises 15 residues. The CDR3 bases that were read are TGTGCCAGCAGCTCAAGCGGGAGGGCCCGGGATGAG. Translated, it gives CASSSSGRARDE. The entire CDR3 reads CASSSSGRARDEQFF.

The sample holds many counts of this clone. The sequenced CDR3 bases are TGTGCCAGCAGTTTGGGCGTCATCGGGACCCGACGGGGGATT. Its translation: CASSLGVIGTRRGI. The CDR3 in full is CASSLGVIGTRRGIQYF. The chain carries TRBV28 and TRBJ2-4; D perhaps matches TRBD2 (6 bases). The CDR3 end falls 3 residues outside the read, so it is completed with the germline J gene. Germline assignment: CDR1 MDHEN and CDR2 SYDVKM. The CDR3 covers 17 residues.

This clone was recorded many times. The read falls 3 residues short of the CDR3 end, and the missing part is taken from the germline J gene. The rearrangement links TRBV18 to TRBJ2-7; 10 bases fit TRBD1. Germline trimming cut 5 bases from V and 1 base from J; bases unmatched to any gene: 5. Germline V gene data show CDR1 as KGHSH and CDR2 as LQKENI. The length of the CDR3 is 15 residues. The CDR3 reads CASSGTGVGSYEQYF. CDR3 DNA, as far as it was read: TGTGCCAGCTCAGGGACAGGGGTGGGATCCTACGAG.

This clone was recorded many times. The CDR3 spells CASSLEGVFSYEQYF. Partial CDR3 DNA: TGTGCCAGCAGCTTAGAAGGGGTTTTCTCCTACGAG. V and J are TRBV7-9 and TRBJ2-7; D perhaps matches TRBD1 (5 bases). The missing CDR3 end, 3 residues past where the read stops, is filled in from the germline J gene. V was shortened by 1 base and J by 0 bases, with 10 bases between the two germline ends. The germline V gene encodes CDR1 SEHNR and CDR2 FQNEAQ (reference sequence). The CDR3 is 15 residues long.

At least ten counts were recorded for this clone. The observed sequence ends 3 residues before the CDR3 terminus, with the missing tail filled in from the germline J gene. This chain connects TRBV5-5 to TRBJ1-1; maybe TRBD1 (6 bases). Trimming shortened V by 0 bases and J by 3 bases, and 12 bases separated the two germline ends. Germline CDR1 and CDR2: SGHKS and YYEKEE (reference sequence). This CDR3 has 15 amino acids. The CDR3 is CASSLVQGRYTEAFF. The sequenced part of the CDR3 DNA is TGTGCCAGCAGCTTGGTTCAGGGGCGGTACACTGAA. Full variable domain (missing parts from reference TRBV5-5 and TRBJ1-1): DAGVTQSPTHLIKTRGQQVTLRCSPISGHKSVSWYQQVLGQGPQFIFQYYEKEERGRGNFPDRFSARQFPNYSSELNVNALLLGDSALYLCASSLVQGRYTEAFFGQGTRLTVV.

This clone was detected many times. The read stops 3 residues short of the end of the CDR3; the missing end is completed from the germline J gene. The chain combines TRBV4-1 with TRBJ1-1; no clear D. This CDR3 has 16 residues. CDR1 is MGHRA and CDR2 is YSYEKL in the germline V gene. With 1 base removed from V and 1 base from J, the gap between germline ends came to 13 bases. CDR3 bases read: TGCGCCAGCAGCCAAGTAAGCGGGCGGGGGAACACTGAA. Its translation is CASSQVSGRGNTE. The CDR3 reads in full as CASSQVSGRGNTEAFF.

This clone was counted at least ten times. The read is 3 residues too short to cover the CDR3 end, so that end is filled in from the germline J gene. The V and J genes are TRBV4-1 and TRBJ2-1, with TRBD2 identical over 9 bases. The CDR3 runs to 16 residues. Germline CDR1 is MGHRA and CDR2 is YSYEKL. J gave up 8 bases and V 3 bases, and 11 bases lay outside the gene matches. The CDR3 DNA, read in part, is TGCGCCAGCAGCCAGCAGGCTAGCGGGACTGGGGATGAG. Amino acid sequence: CASSQQASGTGDE. The whole CDR3 region reads CASSQQASGTGDEQFF.

This clone has a count of ten or more. Read coverage stops 3 residues before the CDR3 terminus; the germline J gene supplies the remainder. The genes are TRBV19 and TRBJ2-1; TRBD2 agrees at 11 bases. Looked up from germline, CDR1 is LNHDA and CDR2 is SQIVND (reference sequence). Germline trimming cut 10 bases from V and 7 bases from J; bases unmatched to any gene: 9. The CDR3 consists of 14 residues. The CDR3 here is CATLAGGPRNEQFF. Incomplete CDR3 DNA: TGTGCCACCTTAGCGGGAGGGCCGCGGAATGAG.

This clone was observed at least ten times. The read halts 3 residues ahead of the CDR3 end, with the missing end drawn from the germline J gene. The rearrangement links TRBV6-2 or TRBV6-3 to TRBJ2-1; 7 bases are shared with TRBD2. J lost 4 bases, V lost 8 bases, and 8 bases had no gene match. CDR3 length: 14 residues. CDR1 and CDR2 (germline): MNHEY, SVGEGT. The CDR3 DNA, read in part, is TGTGCCAGCCAGGGAGGGGTAGGGTACAATGAG. Protein sequence: CASQGGVGYNE. The entire CDR3 sequence reads CASQGGVGYNEQFF.

This clone was counted ten times or more. The CDR3 extends 3 residues past the end of the read, so its final part is completed from the germline J gene. V usage is TRBV6-2 or TRBV6-3 and J usage is TRBJ2-5; D may correspond to TRBD1 or TRBD2 (5 bases each). The CDR3 is 13 amino acids. CDR1 is MNHEY, CDR2 SVGEGT, per germline. Trimming shortened V by 5 bases and J by 1 base, and 8 bases separated the two germline ends. The CDR3 loop reads CASSRGAQETQYF. Incomplete CDR3 DNA: TGTGCCAGCAGTAGAGGGGCCCAAGAGACC.

This clone was counted ten times or more. The sequenced fragment ends 3 residues before the CDR3 boundary, so the rest is inferred from the germline J gene. The chain is built from TRBV20-1 and TRBJ1-5, with D uncertain. There are 14 residues in the CDR3. Germline lookup yields CDR1 DFQATT and CDR2 SNEGSKA (reference sequence). V was cut by 3 bases and J by 0 bases, with 9 bases left in between. The CDR3: CSASKGYSNQPQHF. Partial CDR3 DNA: TGCAGTGCTAGTAAAGGGTATAGCAATCAGCCC.

Many counts were recorded for this clone. The CDR3 end falls 3 residues outside the read, so it is completed with the germline J gene. This chain joins TRBV6-1 and TRBJ2-7; D possibly corresponds to TRBD2 (5 bases). The CDR3 runs 15 residues. The V and J ends lost 4 bases and 5 bases respectively, with 18 bases between them. CDR1 MNHNS and CDR2 SASEGT come from the germline V gene. This CDR3 reads CASSVLGLSEDEQYF. The DNA read from the CDR3 is TGTGCCAGCAGTGTCCTGGGCCTATCGGAGGACGAG.

This clone was observed at least ten times. The covered CDR3 bases are TGCAGTGCTAGAGCCTCGACTAGCGGGATAGCAGATACG. Its protein is CSARASTSGIADT. The whole CDR3 reads CSARASTSGIADTQYF. J is TRBJ2-3 and V is TRBV20-1; 11 bases agree with TRBD2. From the germline J gene comes the end of the CDR3, since the read stops 3 residues before it. CDR3 length equals 16 residues. V shed 1 base, J shed 4 bases, and the junction held 7 bases outside the gene matches. Per germline, CDR1 DFQATT and CDR2 SNEGSKA (reference sequence).

In this sample, this clone turned up many times. The missing CDR3 end, 3 residues past where the read stops, is filled in from the germline J gene. The rearrangement links TRBV20-1 to TRBJ2-7; the D gene is possibly TRBD1 (6 bases). The CDR3 covers 18 residues. Germline V gene lookup returns CDR1 DFQATT and CDR2 SNEGSKA (reference sequence). The ends were cut back, 1 base at V and 3 bases at J, with 25 bases in the middle. The chain's CDR3 is CSARGPRNRDGRGYEQYF. CDR3 DNA (partial): TGCAGTGCTAGAGGGCCCCGTAACAGGGACGGCCGGGGCTACGAG.

There are many counts of this clone. The read ends 3 residues shy of where the CDR3 ends; the end is completed using the germline J gene. The rearrangement uses TRBV30 and TRBJ2-1; 7 positions match TRBD1. V dropped 0 bases and J dropped 8; count of bases not matched to a gene: 13. There are 16 residues in the CDR3. The germline V gene encodes CDR1 GTSNPN and CDR2 SVGIG (reference sequence). The part of the CDR3 DNA that was read is TGTGCCTGGAGTGTGGTTCTTAGACAGGGTCAGCATGAG. Its protein product is CAWSVVLRQGQHE. The full CDR3 protein reads CAWSVVLRQGQHEQFF.

Ten or more counts support this clone. The CDR3 end falls 3 residues outside the read, so it is completed with the germline J gene. The V gene is TRBV15, the J gene TRBJ2-5; maybe TRBD2 (6 bases). The CDR3 covers 15 residues. Trimming pared 0 bases from V and 2 bases from J, leaving 10 bases between. Looked up from germline, CDR1 is LNHNV and CDR2 is YYDKDF (reference sequence). The CDR3 bases that were read are TGTGCCACCAGCAGAGATCTGGCGGGGCAAGAGACC. It translates to CATSRDLAGQET. The whole CDR3 reads CATSRDLAGQETQYF.

In this sample, this clone turned up many times. The read stops 3 residues short of the end of the CDR3; the missing end is completed from the germline J gene. The chain couples TRBV7-9 to TRBJ2-2; weak D call: TRBD2 (5 bases). The CDR3 is 15 residues long. Germline CDR1 is SEHNR and CDR2 is FQNEAQ (reference sequence). V lost 3 bases and J lost 1, with 9 bases in between. The CDR3 reads CASSLTGMNTGELFF. The DNA read from the CDR3 is TGTGCCAGCAGCTTGACGGGGATGAACACCGGGGAG.

This clone was counted ten times or more. The sequenced fragment ends 3 residues before the CDR3 boundary, so the rest is inferred from the germline J gene. The chain combines TRBV7-9 with TRBJ2-1; 10 bases map to TRBD2. Trimming took 2 bases from V and 9 from J; bases not matched to a gene: 7. Germline loops: CDR1 SEHNR, CDR2 FQNEAQ (reference sequence). The CDR3 covers 15 residues. CDR3 bases read: TGTGCCAGCAGCTTACTAGCGGGAGAGGACGTTGAG. Its protein product is CASSLLAGEDVE. The full CDR3 protein is CASSLLAGEDVEQFF.

This clone was counted many times. The sequence runs out 3 residues before the end of the CDR3; the remainder is reconstructed from the germline J gene. The chain has TRBV19 and TRBJ1-6, with 7 bases identical to TRBD1. The germline CDR1 and CDR2 sequences are LNHDA and SQIVND (reference sequence). The CDR3 runs to 15 residues. Trimming removed 4 bases from V and 8 bases from J; junction bases left unmatched: 8. The sequenced CDR3 bases are TGTGCCAGTAGTACCGACAGGGTGAGGGATTCACCC. This sequence encodes CASSTDRVRDSP. The whole CDR3 reads CASSTDRVRDSPLHF.

This clone was seen ten or more times. The CDR3 end lies 3 residues beyond the end of the read and is filled in from the germline J gene. J is TRBJ1-6 and V is TRBV28, with 7 positions matching TRBD1. Unmatched junction bases numbered 5, after V lost 4 bases and J lost 8 bases. CDR1 is MDHEN, CDR2 SYDVKM, per germline. This CDR3 has 14 amino acids. The CDR3 loop is CASSSGTDDSPLHF. The CDR3 bases that were read are TGTGCCAGCAGTTCCGGGACAGATGATTCACCC.

This clone was observed at least ten times. With the read ending 3 residues before the CDR3 end, the germline J gene is used to fill in that end. This rearrangement joins TRBV30 to TRBJ2-3, with 9 bases identical to TRBD2. The CDR3 is made up of 17 amino acids. The germline gives CDR1 GTSNPN, CDR2 SVGIG (reference sequence). The CDR3 DNA, read in part, is TGTGCTGGGGCCGTCCAACTAGCGGGCGCTTTCACAGATACG. It is translated as CAGAVQLAGAFTDT. The full CDR3 is CAGAVQLAGAFTDTQYF.

In its sample, this clone was seen many times. With the read ending 3 residues before the CDR3 end, the germline J gene is used to fill in that end. J is TRBJ2-1 and V is TRBV6-2 or TRBV6-3, with TRBD1 identical over 7 bases. The CDR3 loop spans 17 amino acids. V shed 8 bases and J 1 base; nucleotides not matched to a gene: 14. The germline V gene encodes CDR1 MNHEY and CDR2 SVGEGT. The DNA read from the CDR3 is TGTGCCAGCGAGTATGTCAGGGGGTCTGGTTCCTACAATGAG. Translation gives CASEYVRGSGSYNE. The full-length CDR3 reads as CASEYVRGSGSYNEQFF.

This clone was seen ten or more times. The missing CDR3 end, 3 residues past where the read stops, is filled in from the germline J gene. The chain joins TRBV20-1 to TRBJ2-1; 15 bases match TRBD2. This CDR3 is built from 18 residues. Germline-derived CDR1 and CDR2 are DFQATT and SNEGSKA (reference sequence). Trimming took 3 bases from V and 4 from J; bases not matched to a gene: 10. CDR3 DNA, as far as it was read: TGCAGTGCTAGGGATCCGGGACTAGCGGGAGGACAATACAATGAG. Protein: CSARDPGLAGGQYNE. The whole CDR3 protein is CSARDPGLAGGQYNEQFF.

The sample holds many counts of this clone. The CDR3 end lies 3 residues beyond the end of the read and is filled in from the germline J gene. The rearrangement uses TRBV18 and TRBJ2-7, with TRBD1 identical over 7 bases. The germline V gene encodes CDR1 KGHSH and CDR2 LQKENI. V was clipped by 3 bases and J by 5 bases; unmatched bases: 10. The CDR3 has 15 residues. The chain's CDR3 is CASSPSQGQRNEQYF. The sequenced CDR3 bases are TGTGCCAGCTCACCGTCCCAGGGACAGAGGAACGAG.

This clone appeared many times. The observed sequence ends 3 residues before the CDR3 terminus, with the missing tail filled in from the germline J gene. The gene calls are TRBV7-3 and TRBJ2-1; the D is unclear. This CDR3 has 14 amino acids. V was pared by 1 base and J by 5 bases, with 9 bases between. Germline loops: CDR1 SGHTA, CDR2 FQGTGA. This CDR3 is CASSLSPGHNEQFF. The sequenced part of the CDR3 DNA is TGTGCCAGCAGCTTAAGTCCAGGCCACAATGAG.